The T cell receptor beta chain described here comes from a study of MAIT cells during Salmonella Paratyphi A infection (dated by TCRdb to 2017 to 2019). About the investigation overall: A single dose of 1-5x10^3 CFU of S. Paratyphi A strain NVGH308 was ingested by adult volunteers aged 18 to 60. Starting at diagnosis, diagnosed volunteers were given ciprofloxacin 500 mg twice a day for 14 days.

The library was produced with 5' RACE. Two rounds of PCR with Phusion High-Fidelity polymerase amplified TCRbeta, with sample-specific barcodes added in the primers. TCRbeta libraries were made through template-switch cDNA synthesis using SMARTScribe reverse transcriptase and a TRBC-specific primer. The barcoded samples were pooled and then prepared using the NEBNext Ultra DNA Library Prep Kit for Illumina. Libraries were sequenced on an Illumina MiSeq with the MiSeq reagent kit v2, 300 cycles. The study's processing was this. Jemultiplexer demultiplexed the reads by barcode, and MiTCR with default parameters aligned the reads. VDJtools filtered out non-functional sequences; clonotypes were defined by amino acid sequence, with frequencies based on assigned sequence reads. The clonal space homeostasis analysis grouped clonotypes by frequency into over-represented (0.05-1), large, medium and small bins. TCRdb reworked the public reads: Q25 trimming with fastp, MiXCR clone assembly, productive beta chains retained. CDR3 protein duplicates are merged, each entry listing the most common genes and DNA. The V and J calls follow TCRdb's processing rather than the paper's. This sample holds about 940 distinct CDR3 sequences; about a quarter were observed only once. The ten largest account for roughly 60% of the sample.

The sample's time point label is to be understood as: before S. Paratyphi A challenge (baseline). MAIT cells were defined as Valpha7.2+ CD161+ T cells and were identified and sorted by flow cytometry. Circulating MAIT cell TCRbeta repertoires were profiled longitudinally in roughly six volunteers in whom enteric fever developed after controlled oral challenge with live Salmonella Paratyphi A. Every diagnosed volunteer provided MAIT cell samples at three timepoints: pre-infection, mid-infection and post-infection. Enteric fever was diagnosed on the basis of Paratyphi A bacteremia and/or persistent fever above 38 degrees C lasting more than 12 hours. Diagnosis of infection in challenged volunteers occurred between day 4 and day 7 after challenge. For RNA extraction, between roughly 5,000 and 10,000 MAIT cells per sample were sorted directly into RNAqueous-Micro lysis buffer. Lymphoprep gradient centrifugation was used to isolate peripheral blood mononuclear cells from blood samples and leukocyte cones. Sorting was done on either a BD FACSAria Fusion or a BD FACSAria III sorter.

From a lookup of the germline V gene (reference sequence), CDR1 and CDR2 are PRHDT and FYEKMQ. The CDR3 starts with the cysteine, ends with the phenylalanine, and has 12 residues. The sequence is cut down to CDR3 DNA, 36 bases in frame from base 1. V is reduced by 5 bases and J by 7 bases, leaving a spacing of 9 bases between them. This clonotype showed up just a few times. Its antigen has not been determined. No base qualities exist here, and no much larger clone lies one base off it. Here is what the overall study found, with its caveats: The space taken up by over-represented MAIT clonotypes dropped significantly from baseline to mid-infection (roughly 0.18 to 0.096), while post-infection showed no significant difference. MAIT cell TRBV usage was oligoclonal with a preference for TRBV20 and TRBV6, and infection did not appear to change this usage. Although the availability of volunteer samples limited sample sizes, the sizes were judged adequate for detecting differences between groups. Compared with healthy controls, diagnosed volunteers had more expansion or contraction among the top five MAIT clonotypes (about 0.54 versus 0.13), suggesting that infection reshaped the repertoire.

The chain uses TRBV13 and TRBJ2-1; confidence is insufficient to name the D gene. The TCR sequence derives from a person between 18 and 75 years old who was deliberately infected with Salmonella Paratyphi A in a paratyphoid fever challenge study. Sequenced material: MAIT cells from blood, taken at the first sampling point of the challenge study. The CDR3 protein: CASSDWGNEQFF. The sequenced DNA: TGTGCCAGCAGCGACTGGGGAAATGAGCAGTTCTTC.